The text below deals with one T cell receptor beta chain. At least ten counts were recorded for this clone. It has no known antigen specificity. Read coverage stops 3 residues before the CDR3 terminus; the germline J gene supplies the remainder. Both CVID patients and healthy controls were predominantly of Caucasian heritage. Heparinized peripheral whole blood samples of about 4.5 to 9 ml were collected from each donor. Genomic DNA from adults with common variable immune deficiency (CVID) and from healthy adult controls was used for sequencing of TCRbeta CDR3 repertoires. The control group comprised some 22 healthy adult volunteers, roughly twelve female and around ten male, aged roughly 20 to 75 years with a mean age of approximately 30. To isolate peripheral blood mononuclear cells, diluted blood was subjected to density centrifugation over Hypaque 1077 or Ficoll-Paque. Genomic DNA was obtained from unsorted mononuclear cells using either Qiagen column purification or a centrifugation-based method.

The data belong to a study of T cell clonality in common variable immunodeficiency (dated by TCRdb to 2013 to 2016). What the work shows at the level of the full study, not this receptor alone: According to the authors, figuring out what caused the increased clonality in CVID would require sequencing the repertoires of T cell subpopulations. Patient heterogeneity within the CVID cohort put limits on correlating repertoire features with clinical complications. Fewer TCRbeta clones were shared among CVID subjects than among healthy controls (p < 0.0001). TCRbeta clonality was higher in CVID subjects than in healthy controls (t-test p = 0.018), and the increase was most characteristic of about a third of subjects. Even though DNA input was equal, the average per sample came to 75,000 to 95,000 unique sequences for controls compared with around 32,000 for CVID samples. Fewer deletions and N-nucleotide insertions were reportedly observed in CVID TCRbeta sequences, and highly modified clones with 13 or more V deletions were reportedly absent from CVID TCRbeta sequences.

The CDR3 runs 15 amino acids, cysteine and phenylalanine included. Only the CDR3 bases that were read are kept: 36 of them, in frame from base 1. From the germline V gene, CDR1 is SGHTA and CDR2 is FQGNSA. V lost 2 bases and J lost 7 bases; the stretch between them is 15 bases long. For sequencing, equivalent amounts of genomic DNA were input from CVID and control samples. For every sample, a 60 bp segment covering the rearranged TCRbeta CDR3 region was amplified and then sequenced. The immunoSEQ assay, a bias-corrected multiplex PCR combined with high-throughput sequencing, was used to amplify TCRbeta. The authors' analysis ran thus. Each unique nucleotide sequence was treated as a clone and annotated with V, D and J genes, copy number and frequency. Sequences were labeled productive if in frame, and non-productive if out of frame or containing stop codons. As previously described, clonality was calculated on the basis of Shannon's entropy. Mean CDR3 Kyte-Doolittle hydropathy was derived from the predicted amino acid sequences of productive clones. Scaled V gene usage was hierarchically clustered using Manhattan distance and complete linkage with the R hclust function. Sharing of clones by CDR3 amino acid sequence was evaluated by resampling 12 repertoires per group over 100 rounds. The repertoires were searched for fewer than 75 published EBV-specific TCRbeta sequences and 245 published CMV-specific TCRbeta sequences. Analysis left out a couple of CVID samples that produced under 10,000 sequences, so around 40 CVID repertoires remained. As stored in TCRdb, this immuneACCESS dataset retains in-frame rearrangements with V and J assigned. A fraction of the clones does not appear; measured against another copy, unresolved V genes explain less than half of the discrepancy, and the remainder lacks a known reason. The V and J calls and clone size were taken over from that table, and D and trimming were inferred from the DNA. Across this sample, about 37,000 clones were tabulated and none appeared just once. The ten largest account for approximately 3.6% of the sample.

Recombination connected TRBV7-2 to TRBJ2-1; possibly the D gene is TRBD2, per 5 matching bases. The source material was peripheral blood mononuclear cells. This sequence originates from a person aged 18 to 75 in good health. The sequenced part of the CDR3 DNA is TGTGCCAGCAGCTTAAAAGTCCTAGCAGGTAATGAG. It encodes CASSLKVLAGNE. The CDR3 reads in full as CASSLKVLAGNEQFF.